Each of the 8 T cell receptor beta chains below was sequenced from the same sample in a study of metastatic and nonmetastatic thyroid tumors. TCRdb re-clonotyped the PCR reads via MiXCR. Counted here are about 40,000 clones, around 16% occurring once; the ten biggest clones make up 9.9%. Ahead of thyroid surgery, no patient had received treatment of any kind. The specimen was tumor tissue. The receptors come from a female donor with papillary thyroid cancer or a benign thyroid nodule (not recorded which). Some clones in this sample may be carry-over from other donors' samples.

About this clone itself: A single base separates this from a much larger clone, so it may be a read error. The CDR3 does not close with the conserved phenylalanine or tryptophan, likely indicating a read error. The chain combines TRBV10-3 with TRBJ2-5; unclear D gene. Looked up from germline, CDR1 is ENHRY and CDR2 is SYGVKD. CDR3 length: 12 amino acids. V was pared by 5 bases and J by 4 bases, with 8 bases between. The CDR3 bases are TGTGCCATCAGTTGGAACAGAGAGACCCAGTACCTC. This sequence encodes CAISWNRETQYL.

The sample holds many counts of this clone. This may arise from a read error, as a much more abundant clone is one base away. The sample contains more than one DNA sequence encoding this CDR3. The chain couples TRBV7-9 to TRBJ1-2, with D possibly being TRBD1 (5 bases). The germline CDR1 and CDR2 sequences are SEHNR and FQNEAQ (reference sequence). Trimming removed 5 bases at V and 5 bases at J, with 12 bases between. This CDR3 contains 13 residues. The CDR3 DNA is TGTGCCAGCAGCCTACCAGGGCTATATGGCTACACCTTC. Encoded protein: CASSLPGLYGYTF.

This clone was seen at least ten times. In the same sample, other DNA sequences code for this CDR3. The rearrangement links TRBV6-1 to TRBJ2-7; 11 bases match TRBD1. V shed 6 bases and J 3 bases; nucleotides not matched to a gene: 4. The CDR3 totals 14 residues. Germline lookup yields CDR1 MNHNS and CDR2 SASEGT. This CDR3 is CASRGGTGGYEQYF. The DNA of the CDR3 is TGTGCCAGCAGGGGGGGGACAGGGGGCTACGAGCAGTACTTC.

In its sample, this clone was seen a few times. A much bigger clone sits one base away, suggesting this may be a read error. This chain connects TRBV15 to TRBJ1-1; 8 bases are shared with TRBD1. V lost 5 bases and J lost 4; bases outside the gene matches: 9. The CDR3 is 15 amino acids. Germline-derived CDR1 and CDR2 are LNHNV and YYDKDF (reference sequence). CDR3 nucleotides: TGTGCCACCAGCTCAGGACAGGGCGGGAGCACTGAAGCTTTCTTT. Protein sequence: CATSSGQGGSTEAFF. The full variable domain, rest sourced from reference TRBV15 and TRBJ1-1, is DAMVIQNPRYQVTQFGKPVTLSCSQTLNHNVMYWYQQKSSQAPKLLFHYYDKDFNNEADTPDNFQSRRPNTSFCFLDIRSPGLGDTAMYLCATSSGQGGSTEAFFGQGTRLTVV.

This clone was picked up many times. CDR3 sequence: CASSEYSTGEGPDTQYF. CDR3 coding DNA: TGTGCCAGCAGTGAATATTCGACGGGGGAGGGTCCAGATACGCAGTATTTT. The chain links TRBV25-1 to TRBJ2-3; TRBD2 matches 7 bases. The germline gives CDR1 MGHDK, CDR2 SYGVNS. The CDR3 is 17 amino acids. The V gene end was trimmed by 0 bases and the J gene end by 4 bases; junction bases not matched to a gene: 10.

This chain links TRBV14 with TRBJ2-7; TRBD2 agrees at 11 bases. The trim removed 0 bases at V and 0 bases at J, leaving 4 bases unmatched. Germline lookup yields CDR1 SGHDN and CDR2 FVKESK. The CDR3 is 17 amino acids. The CDR3 DNA reads as TGTGCCAGCAGCCAAGATTCCGGACTAGCGGGCTCCTACGAGCAGTACTTC. Protein sequence: CASSQDSGLAGSYEQYF.

This clone was counted only a few times. The chain recombines TRBV3-1 with TRBJ2-1; TRBD1 aligns across 9 bases. Germline CDR1 LGHDT, CDR2 YNNKEL (reference sequence). The V and J ends lost 7 bases and 2 bases, in that order; junction bases with no gene match: 6. This CDR3 is 15 amino acids long. The CDR3 here is CASTRGTGTYNEQFF. DNA for the CDR3: TGTGCCAGCACCCGGGGGACAGGGACCTACAATGAGCAGTTCTTC.

This clone was recorded a few times. A much larger clone differs by one base, so this may be a read error. Distinct nucleotide sequences in the sample also encode this CDR3. The rearrangement uses TRBV4-1 and TRBJ2-3; D call uncertain. CDR1 is MGHRA, CDR2 YSYEKL, per germline. V lost 0 bases, J lost 6 bases, and 10 bases lay in between. CDR3 length: 14 residues. The CDR3 DNA reads TGCGCCAGCAGCCAAGACTCCGTTGGTGATACGCAGTATTTT. Amino acid sequence: CASSQDSVGDTQYF.